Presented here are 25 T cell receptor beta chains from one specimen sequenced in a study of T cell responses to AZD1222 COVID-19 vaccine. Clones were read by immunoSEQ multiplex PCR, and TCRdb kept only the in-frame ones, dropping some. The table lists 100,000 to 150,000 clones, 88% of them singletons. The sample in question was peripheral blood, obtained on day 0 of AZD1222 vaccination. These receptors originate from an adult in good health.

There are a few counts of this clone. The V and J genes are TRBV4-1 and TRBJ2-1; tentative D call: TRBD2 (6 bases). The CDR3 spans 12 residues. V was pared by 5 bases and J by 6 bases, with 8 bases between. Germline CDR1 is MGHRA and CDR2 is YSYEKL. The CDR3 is CASSGRFNEQFF. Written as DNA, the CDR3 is TGCGCCAGCAGCGGGAGGTTCAATGAGCAGTTCTTC.

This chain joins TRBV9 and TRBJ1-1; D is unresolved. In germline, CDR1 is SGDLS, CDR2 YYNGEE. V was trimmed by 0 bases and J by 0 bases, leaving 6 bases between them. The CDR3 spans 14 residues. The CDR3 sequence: CASSVVSVNTEAFF. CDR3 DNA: TGTGCCAGCAGCGTAGTGTCTGTGAACACTGAAGCTTTCTTT.

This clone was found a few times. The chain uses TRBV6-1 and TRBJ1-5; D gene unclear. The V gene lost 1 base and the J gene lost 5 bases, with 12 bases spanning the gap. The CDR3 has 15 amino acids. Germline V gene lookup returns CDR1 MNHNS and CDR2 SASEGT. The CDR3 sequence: CASSEEPSFYQPQHF. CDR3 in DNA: TGTGCCAGCAGTGAAGAGCCCAGTTTCTATCAGCCCCAGCATTTT.

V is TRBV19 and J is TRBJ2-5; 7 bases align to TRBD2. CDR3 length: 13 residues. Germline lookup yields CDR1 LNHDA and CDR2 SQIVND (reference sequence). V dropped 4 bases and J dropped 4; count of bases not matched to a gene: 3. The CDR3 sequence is CASSNRGVETQYF. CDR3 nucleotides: TGTGCCAGTAGTAACCGGGGGGTAGAGACCCAGTACTTC.

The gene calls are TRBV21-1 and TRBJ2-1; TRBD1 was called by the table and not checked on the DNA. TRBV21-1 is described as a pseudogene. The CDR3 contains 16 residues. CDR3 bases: TGTGCCAGCAGCAAACTTCGTGTCAGCTCCTACAATGAGCAGTTCTTC. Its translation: CASSKLRVSSYNEQFF.

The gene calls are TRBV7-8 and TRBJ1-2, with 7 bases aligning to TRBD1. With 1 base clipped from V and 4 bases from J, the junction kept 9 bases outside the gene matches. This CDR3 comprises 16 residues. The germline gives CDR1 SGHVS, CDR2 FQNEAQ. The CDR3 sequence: CASSLGGQFGGYGYTF. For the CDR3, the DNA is TGTGCCAGCAGCTTAGGGGGACAGTTTGGCGGCTATGGCTACACCTTC.

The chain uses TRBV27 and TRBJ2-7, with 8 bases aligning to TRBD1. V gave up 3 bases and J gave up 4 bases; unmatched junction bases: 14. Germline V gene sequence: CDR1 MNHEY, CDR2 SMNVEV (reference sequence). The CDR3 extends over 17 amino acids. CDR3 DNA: TGTGCCAGCAGTTTGGCCAGGGGGCTAGGGTACGGTTACGAGCAGTACTTC. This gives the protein CASSLARGLGYGYEQYF.

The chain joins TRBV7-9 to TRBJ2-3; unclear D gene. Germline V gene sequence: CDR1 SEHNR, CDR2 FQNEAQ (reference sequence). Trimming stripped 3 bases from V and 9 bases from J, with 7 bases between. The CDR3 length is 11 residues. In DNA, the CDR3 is TGTGCCAGCAGCTTTCAAGAGACGCAGTATTTT. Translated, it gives CASSFQETQYF.

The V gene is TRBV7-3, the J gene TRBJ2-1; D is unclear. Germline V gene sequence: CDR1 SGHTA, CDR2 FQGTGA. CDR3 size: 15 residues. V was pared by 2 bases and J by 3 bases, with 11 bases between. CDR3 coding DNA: TGTGCCAGCAGCTTAGGTCAGGCTAGCTACAATGAGCAGTTCTTC. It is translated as CASSLGQASYNEQFF.

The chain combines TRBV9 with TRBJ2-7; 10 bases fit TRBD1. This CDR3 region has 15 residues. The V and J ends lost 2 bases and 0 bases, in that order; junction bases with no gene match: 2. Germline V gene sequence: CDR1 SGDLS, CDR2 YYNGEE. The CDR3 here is CASSVGQGFSYEQYF. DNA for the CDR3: TGTGCCAGCAGCGTGGGACAGGGGTTCTCCTACGAGCAGTACTTC.

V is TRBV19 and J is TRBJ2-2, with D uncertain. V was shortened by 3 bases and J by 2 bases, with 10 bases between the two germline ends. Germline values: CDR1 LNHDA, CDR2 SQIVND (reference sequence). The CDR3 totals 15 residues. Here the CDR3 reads CASSMKTLNTGELFF. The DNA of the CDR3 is TGTGCCAGTAGTATGAAGACCCTTAACACCGGGGAGCTGTTTTTT.

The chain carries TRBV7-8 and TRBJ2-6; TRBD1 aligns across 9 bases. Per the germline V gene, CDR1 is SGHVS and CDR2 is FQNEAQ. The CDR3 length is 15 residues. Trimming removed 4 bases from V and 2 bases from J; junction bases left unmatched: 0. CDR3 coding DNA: TGTGCCAGCAGCTGGACAGGGGCTGGGGCCAACGTCCTGACTTTC. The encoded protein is CASSWTGAGANVLTF.

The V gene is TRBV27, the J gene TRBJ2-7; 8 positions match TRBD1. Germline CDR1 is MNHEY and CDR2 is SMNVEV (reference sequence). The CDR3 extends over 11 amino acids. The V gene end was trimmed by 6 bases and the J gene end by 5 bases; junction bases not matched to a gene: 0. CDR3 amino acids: CASSRGHEQYF. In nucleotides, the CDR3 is TGTGCCAGCAGCAGGGGGCACGAGCAGTACTTC.

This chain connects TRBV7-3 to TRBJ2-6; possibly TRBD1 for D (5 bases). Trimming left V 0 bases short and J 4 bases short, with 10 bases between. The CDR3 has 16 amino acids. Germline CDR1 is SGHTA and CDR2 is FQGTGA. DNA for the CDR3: TGTGCCAGCAGCTTAACGTTAGGGGAAGGGGCCAACGTCCTGACTTTC. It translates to CASSLTLGEGANVLTF.

The CDR3 DNA sequence: TGCGCCAGCAGCTTGGCCCCGGGACAGGGATACAATGAGCAGTTCTTC. Amino acid sequence: CASSLAPGQGYNEQFF. This sequence joins TRBV5-1 and TRBJ2-1; 9 nucleotides line up with TRBD1. Trimming removed 0 bases from V and 4 bases from J; junction bases left unmatched: 5. Looked up from germline, CDR1 is SGHRS and CDR2 is YFSETQ. This CDR3 is built from 16 residues.

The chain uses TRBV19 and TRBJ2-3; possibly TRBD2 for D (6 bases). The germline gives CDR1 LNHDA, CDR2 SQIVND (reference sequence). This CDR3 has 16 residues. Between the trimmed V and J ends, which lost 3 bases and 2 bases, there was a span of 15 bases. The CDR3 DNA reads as TGTGCCAGTAGTATTGGGTATAGGACTATCACAGATACGCAGTATTTT. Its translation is CASSIGYRTITDTQYF.

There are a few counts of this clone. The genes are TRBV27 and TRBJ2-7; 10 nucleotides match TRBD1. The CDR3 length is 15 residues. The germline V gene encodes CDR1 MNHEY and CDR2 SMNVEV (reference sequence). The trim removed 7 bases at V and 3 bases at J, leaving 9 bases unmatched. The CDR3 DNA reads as TGTGCCAGCACCCCCCCCCGGGACAGGGGCTACGAGCAGTACTTC. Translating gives CASTPPRDRGYEQYF.

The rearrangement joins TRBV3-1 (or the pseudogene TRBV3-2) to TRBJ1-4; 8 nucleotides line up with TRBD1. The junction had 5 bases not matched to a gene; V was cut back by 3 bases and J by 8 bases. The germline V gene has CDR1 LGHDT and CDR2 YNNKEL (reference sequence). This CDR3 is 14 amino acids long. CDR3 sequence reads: CASSQDRVYEKLFF. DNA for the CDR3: TGTGCCAGCAGCCAGGACAGGGTATACGAAAAACTGTTTTTT.

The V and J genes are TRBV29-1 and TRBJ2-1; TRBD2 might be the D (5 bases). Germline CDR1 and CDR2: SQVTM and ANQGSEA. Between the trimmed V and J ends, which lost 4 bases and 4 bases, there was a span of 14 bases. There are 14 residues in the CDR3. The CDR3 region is CSVGRTPRYNEQFF. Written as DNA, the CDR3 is TGCAGCGTTGGCAGGACTCCTAGATACAATGAGCAGTTCTTC.

The CDR3: CASTRKGTLGAFF. In DNA form, the CDR3 reads TGTGCCAGCACTCGCAAGGGGACTCTGGGAGCTTTCTTT. The chain couples TRBV12-3 or TRBV12-4 to TRBJ1-1, with D possibly matching TRBD1 (5 bases). V lost 7 bases and J lost 10, with 19 bases in between. The CDR3 runs to 13 residues.

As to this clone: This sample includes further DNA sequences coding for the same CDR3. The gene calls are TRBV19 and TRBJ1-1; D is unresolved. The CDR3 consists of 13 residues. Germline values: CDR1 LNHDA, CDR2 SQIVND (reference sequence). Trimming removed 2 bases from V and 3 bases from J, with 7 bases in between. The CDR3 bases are TGTGCCAGTAGTATAAAGGGATACACTGAAGCTTTCTTT. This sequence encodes CASSIKGYTEAFF.

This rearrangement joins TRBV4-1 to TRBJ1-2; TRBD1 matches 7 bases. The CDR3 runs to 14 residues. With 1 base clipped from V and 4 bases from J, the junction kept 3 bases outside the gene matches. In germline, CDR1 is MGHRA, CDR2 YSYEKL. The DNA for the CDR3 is TGCGCCAGCAGCCAAGCGGGACAGACCTATGGCTACACCTTC. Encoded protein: CASSQAGQTYGYTF.

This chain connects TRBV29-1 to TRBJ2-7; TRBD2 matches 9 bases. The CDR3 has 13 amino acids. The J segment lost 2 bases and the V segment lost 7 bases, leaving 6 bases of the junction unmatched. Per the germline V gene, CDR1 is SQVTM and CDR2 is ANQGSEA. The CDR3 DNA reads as TGCAGCGCCTGGACTAGCGAGACCTACGAGCAGTACTTC. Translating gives CSAWTSETYEQYF.

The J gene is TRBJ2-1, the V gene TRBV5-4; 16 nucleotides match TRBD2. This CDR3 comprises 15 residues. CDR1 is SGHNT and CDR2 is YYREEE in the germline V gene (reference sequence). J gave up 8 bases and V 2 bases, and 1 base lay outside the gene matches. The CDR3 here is CASSFGTSGRDEQFF. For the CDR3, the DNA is TGTGCCAGCAGCTTCGGGACTAGCGGGAGGGATGAGCAGTTCTTC. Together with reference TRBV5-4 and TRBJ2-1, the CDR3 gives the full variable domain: ETGVTQSPTHLIKTRGQQVTLRCSSQSGHNTVSWYQQALGQGPQFIFQYYREEENGRGNFPPRFSGLQFPNYSSELNVNALELDDSALYLCASSFGTSGRDEQFFGPGTRLTVL.

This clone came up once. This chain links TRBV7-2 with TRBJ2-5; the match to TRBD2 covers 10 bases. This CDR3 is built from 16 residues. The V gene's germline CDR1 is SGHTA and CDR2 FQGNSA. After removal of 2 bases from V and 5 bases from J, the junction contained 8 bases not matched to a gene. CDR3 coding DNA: TGTGCCAGCAGCTTAATAGGCACTAGCGGGGAGGAGACCCAGTACTTC. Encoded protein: CASSLIGTSGEETQYF.